Listed here is a single T cell receptor beta chain. Many counts were recorded for this clonotype. No antigen is known for it. Per-base quality was not reported, and no clone a single base away is much larger than it. Set within a cohort of healthcare workers in London, UK, this nested case-control study involved weekly PCR testing of nasopharyngeal swabs along with blood sampling. Between 23 and 31 March 2020, the week of the UK lockdown, healthcare workers were enrolled and then followed up weekly for as long as 16 weeks. Including cysteine and phenylalanine, the CDR3 has 14 amino acids. The only DNA kept is the CDR3, 42 bases in frame from the first base. CDR1 is given as SGHDT and CDR2 as YYEEEE, both from the germline V gene. V is cut back by 4 bases and J by 6 bases, with 10 bases in the junction unmatched. Library method: 5' RACE. TCRdb shows the sequencer as NextSeq 500. In the TCR library protocol, unique molecular identifiers were attached to individual cDNA molecules to correct for PCR bias and sequencing error. Sequencing covered both TCR alpha and beta chains, and within each sample the abundances of alpha and beta sequences were tightly co-correlated. The published analysis was carried out like this. Decombinator V4 was used to annotate the V gene, J gene and CDR3 of the TCR sequences. Expanded TCRs were defined as changing significantly between any two time points under a Poisson model with p below 0.0001. Abundances of TCRs were expressed as counts per million after normalisation to the total number of TCRs sequenced in each sample. TRAV1-2 paired with TRAJ12, TRAJ20 or TRAJ33 defined MAIT TCRs, while TRAV10 paired with TRAJ18 defined iNKT TCRs. VDJdb, accessed 1 November 2021, was searched for CMV, EBV and SARS-CoV-2 annotated TCRs, with TCRs annotated for multiple antigens excluded. In-frame beta chains were kept once TCRdb had trimmed the public reads at Q25 with fastp and called clones with MiXCR. Every entry covers one CDR3 protein and lists the most common genes and DNA from its rows. The V and J calls and clone size come from TCRdb's table, not from the authors' own analysis. This sample lists roughly 67,000 distinct CDR3 sequences; 12% were detected once. The ten largest clones capture 1.5% to 2% of the sample.

This sample stems from a study of early T cells in non-severe SARS-CoV-2 infection (dated by TCRdb to the early 2020s). At the level of the whole study: Bulk RNA from unsorted whole blood was used for TCR sequencing, so alpha and beta chains could not be paired. Overall study outcomes, separate from this receptor: VDJdb matching was skewed toward anti-spike CD8 responses and likely underestimated virus-specific expansions by missing private and CD4 specificities.

The sequence is built from TRBV5-6 and TRBJ2-7; 7 bases in the junction line up with TRBD1. Sample: whole blood. The receptor comes from an adult who was a healthcare worker with PCR-confirmed SARS-CoV-2 infection or an uninfected control (not recorded which). The DNA sequence is as follows: TGTGCCAGCAGCCTCCGGGACAGCTACCTCGAGCAGTACTTC. It is translated as CASSLRDSYLEQYF.